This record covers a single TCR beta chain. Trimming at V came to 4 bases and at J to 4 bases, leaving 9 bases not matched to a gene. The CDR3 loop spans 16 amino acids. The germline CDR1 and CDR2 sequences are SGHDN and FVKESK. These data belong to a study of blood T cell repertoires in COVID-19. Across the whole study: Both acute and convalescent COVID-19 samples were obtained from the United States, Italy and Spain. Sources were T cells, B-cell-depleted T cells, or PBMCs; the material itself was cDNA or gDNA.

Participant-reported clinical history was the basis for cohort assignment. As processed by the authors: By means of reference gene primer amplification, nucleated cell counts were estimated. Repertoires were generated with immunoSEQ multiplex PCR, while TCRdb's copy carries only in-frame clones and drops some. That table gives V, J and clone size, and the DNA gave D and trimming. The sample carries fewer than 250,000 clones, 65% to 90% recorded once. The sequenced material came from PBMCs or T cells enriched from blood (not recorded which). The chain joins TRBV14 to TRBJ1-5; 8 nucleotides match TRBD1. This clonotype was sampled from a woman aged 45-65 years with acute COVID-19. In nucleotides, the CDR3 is TGTGCCAGCAGCCCTGGACAGGGAAGGCCAAATCAGCCCCAGCATTTT. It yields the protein CASSPGQGRPNQPQHF.